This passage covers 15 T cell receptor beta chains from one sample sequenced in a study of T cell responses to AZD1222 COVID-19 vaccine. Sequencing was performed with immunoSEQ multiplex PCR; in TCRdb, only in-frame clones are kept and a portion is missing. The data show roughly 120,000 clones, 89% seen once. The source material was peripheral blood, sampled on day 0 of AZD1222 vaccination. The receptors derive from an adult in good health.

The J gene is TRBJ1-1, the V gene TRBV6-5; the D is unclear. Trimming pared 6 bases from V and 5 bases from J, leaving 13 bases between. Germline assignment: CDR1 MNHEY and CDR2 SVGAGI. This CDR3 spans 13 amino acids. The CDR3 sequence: CASSVDGETEAFF. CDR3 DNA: TGTGCCAGCAGCGTGGATGGAGAGACTGAAGCTTTCTTT.

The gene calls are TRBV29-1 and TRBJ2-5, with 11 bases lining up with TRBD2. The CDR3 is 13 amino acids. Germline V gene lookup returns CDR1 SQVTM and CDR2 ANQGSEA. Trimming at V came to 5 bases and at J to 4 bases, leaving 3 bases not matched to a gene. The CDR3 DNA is TGCAGCGTTACTAGCGGGAGCCCAGAGACCCAGTACTTC. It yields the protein CSVTSGSPETQYF.

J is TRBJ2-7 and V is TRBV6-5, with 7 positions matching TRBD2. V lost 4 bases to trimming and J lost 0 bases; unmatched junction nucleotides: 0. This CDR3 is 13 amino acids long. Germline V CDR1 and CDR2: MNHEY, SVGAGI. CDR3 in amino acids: CASSWGGSYEQYF. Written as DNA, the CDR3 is TGTGCCAGCAGTTGGGGGGGCTCCTACGAGCAGTACTTC.

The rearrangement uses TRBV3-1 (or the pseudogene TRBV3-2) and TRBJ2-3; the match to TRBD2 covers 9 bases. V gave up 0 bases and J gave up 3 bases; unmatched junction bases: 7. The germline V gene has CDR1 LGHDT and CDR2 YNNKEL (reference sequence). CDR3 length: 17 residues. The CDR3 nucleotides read TGTGCCAGCAGCCAAGATCTAGGGCTAGCGGGGACAGATACGCAGTATTTT. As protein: CASSQDLGLAGTDTQYF.

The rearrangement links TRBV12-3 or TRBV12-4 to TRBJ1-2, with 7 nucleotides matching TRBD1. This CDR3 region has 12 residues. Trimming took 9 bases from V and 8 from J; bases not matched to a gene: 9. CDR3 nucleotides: TGTGCCAGTAAAGGACAGGTGGGCGGCTACACCTTC. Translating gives CASKGQVGGYTF.

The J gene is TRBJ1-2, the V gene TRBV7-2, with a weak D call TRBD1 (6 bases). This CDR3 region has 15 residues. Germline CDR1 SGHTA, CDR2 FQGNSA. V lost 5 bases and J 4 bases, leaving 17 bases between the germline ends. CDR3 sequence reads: CASSPAQGMRYGYTF. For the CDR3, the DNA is TGTGCCAGCAGCCCCGCCCAGGGGATGCGCTATGGCTACACCTTC.

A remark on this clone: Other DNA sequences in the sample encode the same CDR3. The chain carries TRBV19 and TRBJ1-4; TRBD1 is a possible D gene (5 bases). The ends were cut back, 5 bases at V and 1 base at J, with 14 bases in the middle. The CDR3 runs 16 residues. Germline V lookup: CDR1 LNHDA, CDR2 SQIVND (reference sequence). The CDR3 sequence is CASSLAGTGTNEKLFF. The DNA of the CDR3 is TGTGCCAGTAGTCTTGCCGGGACGGGAACTAATGAAAAACTGTTTTTT.

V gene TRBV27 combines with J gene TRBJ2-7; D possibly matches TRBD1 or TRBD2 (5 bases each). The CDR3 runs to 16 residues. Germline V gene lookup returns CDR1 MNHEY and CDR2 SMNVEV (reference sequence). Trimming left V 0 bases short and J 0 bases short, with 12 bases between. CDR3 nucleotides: TGTGCCAGCAGTTTATCGAGGGGCGAGAGCTCCTACGAGCAGTACTTC. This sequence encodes CASSLSRGESSYEQYF.

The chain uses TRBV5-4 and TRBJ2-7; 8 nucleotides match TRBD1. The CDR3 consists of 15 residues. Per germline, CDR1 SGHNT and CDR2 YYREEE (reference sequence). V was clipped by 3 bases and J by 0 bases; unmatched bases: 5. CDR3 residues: CASSSAGQGSYEQYF. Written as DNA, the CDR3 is TGTGCCAGCAGCTCGGCTGGACAGGGCTCCTACGAGCAGTACTTC.

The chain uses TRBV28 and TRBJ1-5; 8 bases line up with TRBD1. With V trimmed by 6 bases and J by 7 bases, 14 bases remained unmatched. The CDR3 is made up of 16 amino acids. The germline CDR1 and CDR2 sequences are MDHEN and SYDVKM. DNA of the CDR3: TGTGCCAGCAGCTCCTCCGGGACAGGAGTCCGACAGCCCCAGCATTTT. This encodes CASSSSGTGVRQPQHF. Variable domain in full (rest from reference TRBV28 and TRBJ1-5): DVKVTQSSRYLVKRTGEKVFLECVQDMDHENMFWYRQDPGLGLRLIYFSYDVKMKEKGDIPEGYSVSREKKERFSLILESASTNQTSMYLCASSSSGTGVRQPQHFGDGTRLSIL.

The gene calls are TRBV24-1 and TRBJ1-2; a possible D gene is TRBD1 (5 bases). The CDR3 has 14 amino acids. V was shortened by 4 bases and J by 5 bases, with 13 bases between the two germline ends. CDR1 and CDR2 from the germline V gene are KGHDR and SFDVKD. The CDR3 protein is CATSEGTGPYGYTF. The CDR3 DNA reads TGTGCCACCAGTGAGGGGACGGGACCTTATGGCTACACCTTC.

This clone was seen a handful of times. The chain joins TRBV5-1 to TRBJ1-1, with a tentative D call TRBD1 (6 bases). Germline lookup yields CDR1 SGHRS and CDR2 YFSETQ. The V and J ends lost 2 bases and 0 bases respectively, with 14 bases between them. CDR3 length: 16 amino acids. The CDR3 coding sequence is TGCGCCAGCAGCTTAGGACAGACCATCTTGAACACTGAAGCTTTCTTT. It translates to CASSLGQTILNTEAFF.

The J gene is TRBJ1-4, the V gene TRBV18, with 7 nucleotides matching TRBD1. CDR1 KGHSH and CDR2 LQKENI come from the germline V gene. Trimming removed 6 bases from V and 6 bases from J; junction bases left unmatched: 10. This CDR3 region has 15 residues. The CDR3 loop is CASSPTTGEDEKLFF. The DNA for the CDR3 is TGTGCCAGCTCGCCCACAACAGGGGAGGATGAAAAACTGTTTTTT.

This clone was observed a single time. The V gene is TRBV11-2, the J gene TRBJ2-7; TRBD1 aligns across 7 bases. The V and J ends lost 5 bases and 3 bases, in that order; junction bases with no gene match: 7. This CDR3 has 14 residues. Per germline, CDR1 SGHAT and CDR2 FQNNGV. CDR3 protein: CASSRQGGDYEQYF. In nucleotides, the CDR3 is TGTGCCAGCAGCCGACAGGGTGGGGACTACGAGCAGTACTTC.

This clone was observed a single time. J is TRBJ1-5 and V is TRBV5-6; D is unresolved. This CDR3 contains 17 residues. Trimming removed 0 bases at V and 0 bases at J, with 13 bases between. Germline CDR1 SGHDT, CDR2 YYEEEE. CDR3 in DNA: TGTGCCAGCAGCTTGGCCGCAGGCGTTAATAGCAATCAGCCCCAGCATTTT. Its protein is CASSLAAGVNSNQPQHF.